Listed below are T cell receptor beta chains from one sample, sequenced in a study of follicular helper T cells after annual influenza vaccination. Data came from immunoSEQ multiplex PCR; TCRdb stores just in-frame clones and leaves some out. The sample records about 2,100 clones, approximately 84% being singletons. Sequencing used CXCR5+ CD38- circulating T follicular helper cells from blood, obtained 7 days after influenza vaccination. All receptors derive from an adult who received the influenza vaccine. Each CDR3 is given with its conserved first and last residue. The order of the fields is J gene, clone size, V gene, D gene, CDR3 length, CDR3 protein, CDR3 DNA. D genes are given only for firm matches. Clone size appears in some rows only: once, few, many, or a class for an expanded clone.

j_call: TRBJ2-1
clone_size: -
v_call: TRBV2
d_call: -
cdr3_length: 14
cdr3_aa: CASAGMSSYNEQFF
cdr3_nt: TGTGCCAGTGCGGGGATGAGCTCCTACAATGAGCAGTTCTTC

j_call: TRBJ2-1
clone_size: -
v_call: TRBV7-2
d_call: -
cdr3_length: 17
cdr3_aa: CASSRSAHASSYNEQFF
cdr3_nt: TGTGCCAGCAGCCGCAGCGCCCACGCCAGCTCCTACAATGAGCAGTTCTTC

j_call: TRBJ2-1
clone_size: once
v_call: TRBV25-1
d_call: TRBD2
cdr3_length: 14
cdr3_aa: CASSAAGSYNEQFF
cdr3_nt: TGTGCCAGCAGTGCAGCGGGGAGCTACAATGAGCAGTTCTTC

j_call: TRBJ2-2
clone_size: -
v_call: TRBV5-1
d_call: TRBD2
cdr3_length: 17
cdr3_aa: CASSLGGTIRNTGELFF
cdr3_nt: TGCGCCAGCAGCTTGGGGGGGACTATCCGGAACACCGGGGAGCTGTTTTTT

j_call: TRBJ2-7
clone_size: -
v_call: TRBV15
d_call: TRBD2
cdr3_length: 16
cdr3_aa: CATSRDGRTRAHEQYF
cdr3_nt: TGTGCCACCAGCAGAGATGGGCGGACTAGGGCCCACGAGCAGTACTTC

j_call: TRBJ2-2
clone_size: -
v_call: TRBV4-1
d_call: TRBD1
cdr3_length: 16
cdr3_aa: CASSPPRGRSTGELFF
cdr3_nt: TGCGCCAGCAGCCCGCCCAGGGGGCGCAGTACCGGGGAGCTGTTTTTT

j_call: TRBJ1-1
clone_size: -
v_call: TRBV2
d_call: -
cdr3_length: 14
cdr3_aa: CASSPRGLNTEAFF
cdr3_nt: TGTGCCAGCAGTCCCAGGGGCCTGAACACTGAAGCTTTCTTT

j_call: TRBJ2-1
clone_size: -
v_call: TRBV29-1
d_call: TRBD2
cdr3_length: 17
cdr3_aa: CSVEDPERGPSIGEQFF
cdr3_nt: TGCAGCGTTGAAGATCCTGAGCGGGGGCCCTCGATTGGTGAGCAGTTCTTC

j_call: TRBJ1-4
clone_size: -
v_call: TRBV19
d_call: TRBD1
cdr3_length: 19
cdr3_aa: CASKLSSPGQGGANEKLFF
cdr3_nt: TGTGCCAGTAAACTTTCTTCGCCGGGACAGGGGGGAGCTAATGAAAAACTGTTTTTT

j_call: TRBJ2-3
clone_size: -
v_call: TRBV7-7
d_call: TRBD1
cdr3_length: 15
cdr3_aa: CASSRGQLSTDTQYF
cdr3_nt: TGTGCTAGCAGCCGGGGACAGTTAAGCACAGATACGCAGTATTTT

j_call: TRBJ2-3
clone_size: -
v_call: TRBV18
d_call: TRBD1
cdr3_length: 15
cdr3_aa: CASSPRRDRGDTQYF
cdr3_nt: TGTGCCAGCTCACCACGCCGAGACAGGGGGGATACGCAGTATTTT

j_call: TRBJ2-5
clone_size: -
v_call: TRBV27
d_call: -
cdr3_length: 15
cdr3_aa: CASSLWGGRGETQYF
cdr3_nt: TGTGCCAGCAGTTTGTGGGGGGGGCGAGGGGAGACCCAGTACTTC

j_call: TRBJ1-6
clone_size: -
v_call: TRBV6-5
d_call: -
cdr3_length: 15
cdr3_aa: CASSYSGLRNSPLHF
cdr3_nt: TGTGCCAGCAGTTACTCGGGGTTAAGGAATTCACCCCTCCACTTT

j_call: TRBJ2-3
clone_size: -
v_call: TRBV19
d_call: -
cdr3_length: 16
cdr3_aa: CASSRLGGTERDTQYF
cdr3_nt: TGTGCCAGTAGTAGGCTCGGCGGGACAGAGAGGGATACGCAGTATTTT

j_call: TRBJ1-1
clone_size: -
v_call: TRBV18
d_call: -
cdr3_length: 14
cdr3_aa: CASSPDTLNTEAFF
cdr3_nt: TGTGCCAGCTCACCGGACACGCTCAACACTGAAGCTTTCTTT

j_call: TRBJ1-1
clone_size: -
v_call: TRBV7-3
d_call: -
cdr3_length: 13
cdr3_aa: CASSLGQNTEAFF
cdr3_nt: TGTGCCAGCAGCTTGGGACAGAACACTGAAGCTTTCTTT

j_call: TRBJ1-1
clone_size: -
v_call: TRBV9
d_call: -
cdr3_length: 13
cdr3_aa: CASSVTINTEAFF
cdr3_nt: TGTGCCAGCAGCGTCACAATCAACACTGAAGCTTTCTTT

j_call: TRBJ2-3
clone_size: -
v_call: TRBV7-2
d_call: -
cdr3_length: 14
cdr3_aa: CASSLVGIADTQYF
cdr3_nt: TGTGCCAGCAGCTTAGTGGGGATAGCAGATACGCAGTATTTT

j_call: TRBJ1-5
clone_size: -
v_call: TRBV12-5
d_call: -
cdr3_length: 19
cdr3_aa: CASGLSLSEAGYSNQPQHF
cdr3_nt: TGTGCTAGTGGTTTGTCACTTTCGGAGGCAGGCTATAGCAATCAGCCCCAGCATTTT

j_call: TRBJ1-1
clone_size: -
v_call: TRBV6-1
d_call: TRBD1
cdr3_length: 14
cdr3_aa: CASNTQGAGTEAFF
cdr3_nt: TGTGCCAGCAACACACAGGGGGCCGGCACTGAAGCTTTCTTT

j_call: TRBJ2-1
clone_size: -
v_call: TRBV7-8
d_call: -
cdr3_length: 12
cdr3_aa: CASSSRSSEQFF
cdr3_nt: TGTGCCAGCAGCAGTAGGTCGAGTGAGCAGTTCTTC

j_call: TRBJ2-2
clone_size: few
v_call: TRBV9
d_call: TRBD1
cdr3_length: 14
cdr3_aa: CASSVAQGAGELFF
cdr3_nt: TGTGCCAGCAGCGTAGCCCAGGGGGCCGGGGAGCTGTTTTTT

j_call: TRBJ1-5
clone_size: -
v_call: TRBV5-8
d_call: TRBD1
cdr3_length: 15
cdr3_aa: CASIQTGYSNQPQHF
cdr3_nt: TGTGCCAGCATCCAGACAGGGTATAGCAATCAGCCCCAGCATTTT